These 28 T cell receptor beta chains originate from one sample sequenced in a study of blood T cell repertoires in COVID-19. Clones were sequenced by immunoSEQ multiplex PCR, and TCRdb holds only the in-frame ones, with some missing. The sample consists of approximately 12,000 clones, 73% of them appearing once. The sample comprised peripheral blood. Every receptor here comes from a human donor in a cohort sampled during active COVID-19.

The rearrangement uses TRBV9 and TRBJ2-1; 7 nucleotides agree with TRBD1. The germline V gene encodes CDR1 SGDLS and CDR2 YYNGEE. This CDR3 contains 15 residues. V was pared by 0 bases and J by 8 bases, with 8 bases of the junction left unmatched. Here the CDR3 reads CASSVEAGGWDEQFF. In nucleotides, the CDR3 is TGTGCCAGCAGCGTAGAGGCAGGGGGTTGGGATGAGCAGTTCTTC. The full variable domain, rest sourced from reference TRBV9 and TRBJ2-1, is DSGVTQTPKHLITATGQRVTLRCSPRSGDLSVYWYQQSLDQGLQFLIQYYNGEERAKGNILERFSAQQFPDLHSELNLSSLELGDSALYFCASSVEAGGWDEQFFGPGTRLTVL.

There are a few counts of this clone. The rearrangement joins TRBV7-9 to TRBJ2-1; 11 positions agree with TRBD1. CDR1 and CDR2 from the germline V gene are SEHNR and FQNEAQ (reference sequence). This CDR3 spans 16 amino acids. J was trimmed by 5 bases and V by 5 bases; bases with no gene match: 8. The CDR3 sequence is CASSLRGTGGNNEQFF. CDR3 nucleotide sequence: TGTGCCAGCAGCCTCCGAGGGACAGGGGGGAACAATGAGCAGTTCTTC.

This clone was detected once. The chain couples TRBV14 to TRBJ1-2; D may be TRBD1 (6 bases). Deletions cut 1 base from V and 4 bases from J, with 10 bases between. The CDR3 contains 14 residues. CDR1 and CDR2 (germline): SGHDN, FVKESK. The CDR3 DNA sequence: TGTGCCAGCAGCCAAGCAGGGGTCACCTATGGCTACACCTTC. It codes for CASSQAGVTYGYTF.

The V call is TRBV7-2, the J call TRBJ2-2; 13 bases match TRBD2. The CDR3 totals 15 residues. Per germline, CDR1 SGHTA and CDR2 FQGNSA. V gave up 5 bases and J gave up 5 bases; unmatched junction bases: 2. Here the CDR3 reads CASSGGLAGTGELFF. The DNA of the CDR3 is TGTGCCAGCAGCGGGGGACTAGCGGGGACCGGGGAGCTGTTTTTT.

The chain links TRBV7-2 to TRBJ2-7, with 7 bases identical to TRBD1. The trim removed 5 bases at V and 3 bases at J, leaving 7 bases unmatched. Germline-derived CDR1 and CDR2 are SGHTA and FQGNSA. The CDR3 extends over 14 amino acids. CDR3 sequence (DNA): TGTGCCAGCAGCACCGGACAGGCCCGCTACGAGCAGTACTTC. It yields the protein CASSTGQARYEQYF.

V is TRBV6-5 and J is TRBJ1-2; the match to TRBD1 covers 9 bases. This CDR3 has 14 residues. Germline lookup yields CDR1 MNHEY and CDR2 SVGAGI. The V and J ends lost 6 bases and 5 bases, in that order; junction bases with no gene match: 7. DNA of the CDR3: TGTGCCAGCAGCGGGAGGGACAGGGCGTATGGCTACACCTTC. Protein sequence: CASSGRDRAYGYTF.

V and J are TRBV4-1 and TRBJ2-7, with 7 nucleotides matching TRBD1. The V gene's germline CDR1 is MGHRA and CDR2 YSYEKL. The CDR3 contains 16 residues. J lost 3 bases, V lost 1 base, and 9 bases had no gene match. DNA for the CDR3: TGCGCCAGCAGCCAAGTTGCCGGACAGGCTCTCTACGAGCAGTACTTC. This encodes CASSQVAGQALYEQYF.

This clone appeared once. J is TRBJ2-2 and V is TRBV2; D is perhaps TRBD1 (5 bases). The CDR3 is 14 amino acids. V lost 2 bases, J lost 4 bases, and 8 bases lay in between. Germline CDR1 and CDR2: SNHLY and FYNNEI. The CDR3 here is CASSEQGSTGELFF. The CDR3 coding sequence is TGTGCCAGCAGTGAACAGGGAAGCACCGGGGAGCTGTTTTTT.

The chain combines TRBV15 with TRBJ2-7; D might be TRBD2 (6 bases). The CDR3 is 16 residues long. Trimming pared 1 base from V and 9 bases from J, leaving 22 bases between. Germline-derived CDR1 and CDR2 are LNHNV and YYDKDF (reference sequence). The CDR3 region is CATSRGGDGHNPGQYF. CDR3 coding DNA: TGTGCCACCAGCAGAGGGGGGGATGGGCATAACCCCGGGCAGTACTTC.

The chain is built from TRBV2 and TRBJ1-5, with a tentative D call TRBD1 (5 bases). Germline V gene lookup returns CDR1 SNHLY and CDR2 FYNNEI. The CDR3 is made up of 15 amino acids. V lost 3 bases and J lost 0, with 9 bases in between. In DNA form, the CDR3 reads TGTGCCAGCAGTGAGAAGACAGTTAGCAATCAGCCCCAGCATTTT. The encoded protein is CASSEKTVSNQPQHF. The complete variable domain, with remaining parts taken from reference TRBV2 and TRBJ1-5, reads EPEVTQTPSHQVTQMGQEVILRCVPISNHLYFYWYRQILGQKVEFLVSFYNNEISEKSEIFDDQFSVERPDGSNFTLKIRSTKLEDSAMYFCASSEKTVSNQPQHFGDGTRLSIL.

J is TRBJ2-3 and V is TRBV9; 7 nucleotides agree with TRBD1. The V gene end was trimmed by 0 bases and the J gene end by 3 bases; junction bases not matched to a gene: 7. This CDR3 comprises 16 residues. Germline V gene lookup returns CDR1 SGDLS and CDR2 YYNGEE. CDR3 loop: CASSVAATGRTDTQYF. The CDR3 DNA follows: TGTGCCAGCAGCGTAGCCGCGACAGGGAGAACAGATACGCAGTATTTT.

The gene calls are TRBV29-1 and TRBJ2-4, with 9 bases lining up with TRBD2. Germline CDR1 and CDR2: SQVTM and ANQGSEA. The V segment lost 6 bases and the J segment 11 bases; nucleotides outside the gene matches: 8. The CDR3 runs 12 residues. The CDR3: CSVGETSGFQYF. The CDR3 DNA sequence: TGCAGCGTGGGAGAGACTAGCGGATTTCAGTACTTC.

The V and J genes are TRBV5-1 and TRBJ1-6; 7 bases map to TRBD1. The CDR3 extends over 14 amino acids. Losses at the gene ends were 4 bases for V and 7 bases for J; bases not matched to a gene: 5. Per the germline V gene, CDR1 is SGHRS and CDR2 is YFSETQ. The CDR3 region has the DNA TGCGCCAGCAGCACCGGGACAGCAAATTCACCCCTCCACTTT. Translating gives CASSTGTANSPLHF.

CDR3 sequence: CASSRQGDEQYF. In DNA form, the CDR3 reads TGTGCCAGCAGTAGACAGGGGGACGAGCAGTACTTC. The chain uses TRBV12-3 or TRBV12-4 and TRBJ2-7; 9 positions agree with TRBD1. The V gene end was trimmed by 5 bases and the J gene end by 5 bases; junction bases not matched to a gene: 1. This CDR3 spans 12 amino acids.

The chain couples TRBV4-2 to TRBJ2-3; the D is unclear. Germline V gene sequence: CDR1 LGHNA, CDR2 YNFKEQ. Trimming shortened V by 2 bases and J by 6 bases, and 6 bases separated the two germline ends. This CDR3 contains 12 residues. CDR3 amino acids: CASSQSVDTQYF. The CDR3 DNA is TGTGCCAGCAGCCAATCGGTGGATACGCAGTATTTT.

This clone has a handful of counts. The CDR3 sequence: CASSPRQGAYEQYF. In DNA form, the CDR3 reads TGTGCCAGCAGCCCGAGACAGGGAGCCTACGAGCAGTACTTC. The chain recombines TRBV14 with TRBJ2-7, with 7 bases fitting TRBD1. Unmatched junction bases numbered 5, after V lost 4 bases and J lost 2 bases. The CDR3 length is 14 residues. The germline CDR1 and CDR2 sequences are SGHDN and FVKESK. The full variable domain, with the rest looked up from reference TRBV14 and TRBJ2-7, is EAGVTQFPSHSVIEKGQTVTLRCDPISGHDNLYWYRRVMGKEIKFLLHFVKESKQDESGMPNNRFLAERTGGTYSTLKVQPAELEDSGVYFCASSPRQGAYEQYFGPGTRLTVT.

The chain is built from TRBV5-6 and TRBJ1-1; no clear D gene. This CDR3 has 14 residues. CDR1 and CDR2 from the germline V gene are SGHDT and YYEEEE. V lost 0 bases, J lost 2 bases, and 8 bases lay in between. CDR3 amino acids: CASSLAPGNTEAFF. CDR3 DNA: TGTGCCAGCAGCTTGGCCCCAGGCAACACTGAAGCTTTCTTT.

This clone has just one count. The V and J genes are TRBV11-2 and TRBJ2-3; 12 bases are a match to TRBD2. J gave up 0 bases and V 0 bases, and 4 bases lay outside the gene matches. Germline V gene data show CDR1 as SGHAT and CDR2 as FQNNGV. This CDR3 has 18 amino acids. The CDR3 coding sequence is TGTGCCAGCAGCTTAGACGGACTAGCGGGGTATAGCACAGATACGCAGTATTTT. Protein sequence: CASSLDGLAGYSTDTQYF. The variable domain in full, with the rest retrieved from reference TRBV11-2 and TRBJ2-3, is EAGVAQSPRYKIIEKRQSVAFWCNPISGHATLYWYQQILGQGPKLLIQFQNNGVVDDSQLPKDRFSAERLKGVDSTLKIQPAKLEDSAVYLCASSLDGLAGYSTDTQYFGPGTRLTVL.

This chain joins TRBV11-3 and TRBJ2-5, with TRBD2 matching over 9 bases. The CDR3 has 16 amino acids. CDR1 is SGHNT and CDR2 is YENEEA in the germline V gene. V lost 1 base, J lost 0 bases, and 3 bases stayed unmatched. The CDR3 DNA sequence: TGTGCCAGCAGCTTAGGTGCTAGCGGGGACCAAGAGACCCAGTACTTC. The encoded protein is CASSLGASGDQETQYF.

The chain is built from TRBV30 and TRBJ2-3, with D possibly matching TRBD2 (6 bases). The CDR3 totals 14 residues. V was shortened by 7 bases and J by 7 bases, with 21 bases between the two germline ends. The V gene's germline CDR1 is GTSNPN and CDR2 SVGIG (reference sequence). CDR3 sequence: CALNRDSHLNTQYF. In DNA form, the CDR3 reads TGTGCCTTAAATCGGGACTCCCACCTCAATACGCAGTATTTT.

The chain uses TRBV24-1 and TRBJ2-1, with TRBD2 matching 8 bases. V lost 0 bases and J lost 1; bases outside the gene matches: 7. Germline values: CDR1 KGHDR, CDR2 SFDVKD. This CDR3 is 18 amino acids long. The CDR3 region is CATSDLQRGGESYNEQFF. The DNA for the CDR3 is TGTGCCACCAGTGATTTGCAACGGGGGGGGGAGTCCTACAATGAGCAGTTCTTC.

As concerns this clone: No conserved phenylalanine or tryptophan is present at the end of the CDR3, so a read error is the likely explanation. The limits of the CDR3 on the DNA are not certain, so only TCRdb's listed CDR3 is given. This chain links TRBV3-1 (or the pseudogene TRBV3-2) with TRBJ2-3; the table names TRBD2, a call not compared with the DNA. The length of the CDR3 is 10 amino acids, counting both ends. In germline, CDR1 is LGHDT, CDR2 YNNKEL (reference sequence). CDR3: CASSLASGRR.

The CDR3 DNA reads as TGTGCCAGCAGGGCAGGGGGCCTCAATCAGCCCCAGCATTTT. Protein product: CASRAGGLNQPQHF. V gene TRBV28 combines with J gene TRBJ1-5; 8 bases are shared with TRBD1. The length of the CDR3 is 14 residues. CDR1 is MDHEN and CDR2 is SYDVKM in the germline V gene. The ends lost 6 bases at V and 3 bases at J; junction bases unmatched: 4. Drawing the rest from reference TRBV28 and TRBJ1-5, the complete variable domain is DVKVTQSSRYLVKRTGEKVFLECVQDMDHENMFWYRQDPGLGLRLIYFSYDVKMKEKGDIPEGYSVSREKKERFSLILESASTNQTSMYLCASRAGGLNQPQHFGDGTRLSIL.

This chain joins TRBV10-3 and TRBJ2-7; 7 bases map to TRBD1. V trimming: 10 bases; J trimming: 4 bases; junction bases outside the gene matches: 16. Looked up from germline, CDR1 is ENHRY and CDR2 is SYGVKD. This CDR3 has 15 residues. CDR3 sequence: CATRIPGTAPYEQYF. CDR3 bases: TGTGCCACCAGAATCCCCGGGACAGCCCCTTACGAGCAGTACTTC.

V usage is TRBV5-1 and J usage is TRBJ1-2, with 7 bases identical to TRBD1. Germline CDR1 is SGHRS and CDR2 is YFSETQ. The CDR3 has 13 residues. The junction had 8 bases not matched to a gene; V was cut back by 6 bases and J by 6 bases. CDR3 nucleotide sequence: TGCGCCAGCAACGCGGACAGGTTGAATGGCTACACCTTC. It specifies CASNADRLNGYTF.

The chain combines TRBV21-1 with TRBJ2-5; TRBD1 is taken as the D call from the table, unchecked against the DNA. TRBV21-1 is a pseudogene. This CDR3 comprises 16 residues. CDR3 nucleotide sequence: TGTGCCAGCAGCCTCCACCCGGGACAGGGGGCGGAGACCCAGTACTTC. It encodes CASSLHPGQGAETQYF.

This clone was picked up one time. This chain joins TRBV18 and TRBJ2-1; 9 nucleotides line up with TRBD1. Germline loops: CDR1 KGHSH, CDR2 LQKENI. The CDR3 covers 15 residues. V shed 4 bases and J 9 bases; nucleotides not matched to a gene: 10. The CDR3 nucleotides read TGTGCCAGCTCACTGATTTCCGGGACAGGGTTTGAGCAGTTCTTC. Amino acid sequence: CASSLISGTGFEQFF.

The V gene is TRBV11-2, the J gene TRBJ2-1; TRBD2 aligns across 11 bases. CDR3 size: 15 residues. The ends lost 0 bases at V and 9 bases at J; junction bases unmatched: 4. Germline CDR1 SGHAT, CDR2 FQNNGV. Here the CDR3 reads CASSLESSGGIEQFF. Here the CDR3 DNA reads TGTGCCAGCAGCTTAGAGTCTAGCGGGGGGATTGAGCAGTTCTTC.